The 4 T cell receptor beta chains given below trace back to one sample, sequenced in a study of blood T cell repertoires in COVID-19 (dated by TCRdb to about 2020). The protocol used for the library was the immunoSEQ multiplex PCR assay. TCRdb took over this immuneACCESS table, retaining in-frame rearrangements with V and J assigned. Such tables are incomplete; in checked studies, under half of the missing clones stem from an unresolved V gene, and the remainder is unexplained. The sample contains about 240,000 clones, around 90% of them found a single time. The ten largest clones represent just over 7% of the sample. Material: peripheral blood. These receptor sequences come from a man between 60 and 75 years old who had recovered from COVID-19.

The chain has TRBV6-5 and TRBJ1-1; TRBD1 matches 7 bases. V lost 6 bases, J lost 10 bases, and 8 bases stayed unmatched. The CDR3 covers 12 residues. Germline-derived CDR1 and CDR2 are MNHEY and SVGAGI. CDR3 sequence: CASRDDRAGAFF. The CDR3 region has the DNA TGTGCCAGCAGGGACGACAGGGCGGGAGCTTTCTTT.

CDR3 in amino acids: CASSFGSPETQYF. The DNA for the CDR3 is TGCGCCAGCAGCTTTGGTAGTCCAGAGACCCAGTACTTC. The gene calls are TRBV5-1 and TRBJ2-5; unclear D gene. The V gene's germline CDR1 is SGHRS and CDR2 YFSETQ. Trimming cost V 2 bases and J 4 bases, with 9 bases left between them. This CDR3 has 13 residues.

The chain uses TRBV19 and TRBJ1-2; the match to TRBD1 covers 9 bases. The germline V gene encodes CDR1 LNHDA and CDR2 SQIVND (reference sequence). The CDR3 contains 13 residues. After removal of 5 bases from V and 5 bases from J, the junction contained 3 bases not matched to a gene. The CDR3 DNA reads as TGTGCCAGTAGTGGGGACAGGGAATATGGCTACACCTTC. This encodes CASSGDREYGYTF.

The chain has TRBV6-5 and TRBJ2-7; 7 bases line up with TRBD1. After removal of 6 bases from V and 1 base from J, the junction contained 9 bases not matched to a gene. The CDR3 spans 15 residues. Germline V gene data show CDR1 as MNHEY and CDR2 as SVGAGI. The CDR3, as DNA: TGTGCCAGCAGAATCCAGACAGGGCCGTCCTACGAGCAGTACTTC. Its protein is CASRIQTGPSYEQYF.